This TCR beta chain comes out of a study of sequential checkpoint blockade in melanoma. On the study more broadly: Patients were randomized 1:1 to nivolumab-then-ipilimumab or ipilimumab-then-nivolumab first-line. After both sequences, patients received maintenance nivolumab.

Indicated treatment: randomized to nivolumab then ipilimumab (arm A) or the reverse (arm B). No patient had prior DNA-damaging chemotherapy. Using immunoSEQ multiplex PCR, the repertoire was profiled, and TCRdb retains in-frame clones only, with some absent. The sample lists 25,000 to 30,000 clones, around 80% occurring once. The sequence was collected from a human donor with melanoma. The material sequenced was CD8+ T cells sorted from blood (inferred from file names), taken from a patient given nivolumab and ipilimumab in sequence.

The CDR3 DNA follows: TGTGCCAGCAGCTTGTACCAGGATTCCTACGAGCAGTACTTC. Protein: CASSLYQDSYEQYF. The rearrangement joins TRBV5-8 to TRBJ2-7; D uncertain. The CDR3 is 14 residues long. Germline V gives CDR1 SGHTS, CDR2 YDEGEE. The germline V and J ends were trimmed by 1 base and 1 base, with 9 bases remaining between them.